One and the same sample provided the 14 T cell receptor beta chains below, sequenced in a study of early T cells in non-severe SARS-CoV-2 infection. Each CDR3 protein is one row after TCRdb ran MiXCR on the 5' RACE reads. Counted here are some 80,000 distinct CDR3 sequences, roughly 13% occurring once; the ten biggest clones make up roughly 1.4%. Sequences were obtained from whole blood. The source is an adult who was a healthcare worker with PCR-confirmed SARS-CoV-2 infection or an uninfected control (not recorded which).

This chain uses TRBV5-4 with TRBJ2-5; possibly TRBD1 or TRBD2 for D (6 bases each). The V end was cut by 3 bases, the J end by 0 bases, with 12 bases between. Per germline, CDR1 SGHNT and CDR2 YYREEE (reference sequence). The CDR3 contains 15 residues. CDR3: CASSSRGANQETQYF. The CDR3 DNA follows: TGTGCCAGCAGCTCAAGGGGGGCTAACCAAGAGACCCAGTACTTC.

This clonotype was observed many times. The genes are TRBV20-1 and TRBJ1-2; D remains ambiguous. This CDR3 comprises 15 residues. V was cut by 6 bases and J by 4 bases, with 21 bases left in between. CDR1 and CDR2 (germline): DFQATT, SNEGSKA (reference sequence). DNA of the CDR3: TGCAGTGCCGTATCCGCGGCGGAGCTAATCTATGGCTACACCTTC. Protein: CSAVSAAELIYGYTF.

This clonotype was recorded many times. The V call is TRBV7-9, the J call TRBJ1-1, with D perhaps matching TRBD1 (6 bases). V gave up 4 bases and J gave up 5 bases, with 17 bases separating them. Germline CDR1 reads SEHNR; CDR2 reads FQNEAQ (reference sequence). The CDR3 covers 15 residues. CDR3 protein: CASSSRGGSSTEAFF. CDR3 DNA: TGTGCCAGCAGCTCGAGAGGGGGTAGTTCGACTGAAGCTTTCTTT.

V usage is TRBV28 and J usage is TRBJ1-2, with D unresolved. This CDR3 spans 11 amino acids. In germline, CDR1 is MDHEN, CDR2 SYDVKM. V gave up 4 bases and J gave up 8 bases, with 8 bases separating them. CDR3 amino acids: CASSWGWGYTF. Written as DNA, the CDR3 is TGTGCCAGCAGTTGGGGATGGGGCTACACCTTC.

The DNA for the CDR3 is TGTGCCAGCACCCGGACAGGCTCTGGAAACACCATATATTTT. Protein product: CASTRTGSGNTIYF. This chain joins TRBV2 and TRBJ1-3, with 7 bases matching TRBD1. V lost 7 bases, J lost 0 bases, and 3 bases stayed unmatched. Germline V gives CDR1 SNHLY, CDR2 FYNNEI. This CDR3 is built from 14 residues.

The CDR3 spells CSVSVADGNTIYF. The CDR3 DNA reads as TGCAGCGTTAGTGTGGCGGACGGAAACACCATATATTTT. V gene TRBV29-1 combines with J gene TRBJ1-3; D not resolved. With 5 bases removed from V and 4 bases from J, the gap between germline ends came to 12 bases. The CDR3 runs 13 residues. Germline assignment: CDR1 SQVTM and CDR2 ANQGSEA.

The V call is TRBV2, the J call TRBJ2-1; a weak D match, TRBD2 (6 bases). The germline V and J ends were trimmed by 1 base and 2 bases, with 9 bases remaining between them. The CDR3 has 15 amino acids. Germline V gene lookup returns CDR1 SNHLY and CDR2 FYNNEI. The DNA of the CDR3 is TGTGCCAGCAGTGAAGGACTAGTCCCCTACAATGAGCAGTTCTTC. Its translation: CASSEGLVPYNEQFF. The complete variable domain, with remaining parts taken from reference TRBV2 and TRBJ2-1, reads EPEVTQTPSHQVTQMGQEVILRCVPISNHLYFYWYRQILGQKVEFLVSFYNNEISEKSEIFDDQFSVERPDGSNFTLKIRSTKLEDSAMYFCASSEGLVPYNEQFFGPGTRLTVL.

This clonotype was observed many times. This chain uses TRBV20-1 with TRBJ2-3; 7 bases line up with TRBD2. The germline CDR1 and CDR2 sequences are DFQATT and SNEGSKA (reference sequence). This CDR3 has 16 residues. The V gene end was trimmed by 0 bases and the J gene end by 5 bases; junction bases not matched to a gene: 11. CDR3 residues: CSARDFGRGSGDTQYF. In DNA form, the CDR3 reads TGCAGTGCTAGAGATTTTGGGCGGGGGAGCGGAGATACGCAGTATTTT.

The chain joins TRBV10-3 to TRBJ2-5, with D perhaps assigned TRBD1 or TRBD2 (5 bases each). The germline gives CDR1 ENHRY, CDR2 SYGVKD. The CDR3 runs to 13 residues. The germline V and J ends were trimmed by 10 bases and 7 bases, with 19 bases remaining between them. In DNA, the CDR3 is TGTGCCACCGCCGGGACGGACCATATGACCCAGTACTTC. Its translation is CATAGTDHMTQYF.

This clonotype was detected a few times. The rearrangement uses TRBV15 and TRBJ1-4, with TRBD1 matching over 9 bases. The CDR3 contains 13 residues. After removal of 6 bases from V and 6 bases from J, the junction contained 2 bases not matched to a gene. CDR1 is LNHNV, CDR2 YYDKDF, per germline (reference sequence). CDR3 nucleotides: TGTGCCACCAGGGACAGGGGTGATGAAAAACTGTTTTTT. Translated: CATRDRGDEKLFF.

In nucleotides, the CDR3 is TGCAGCGTCTATGACAGGGGGCTCGGCACAGATACGCAGTATTTT. Its translation: CSVYDRGLGTDTQYF. V usage is TRBV29-1 and J usage is TRBJ2-3, with 10 bases fitting TRBD1. This CDR3 comprises 15 residues. J lost 1 base, V lost 6 bases, and 7 bases had no gene match. Germline CDR1 and CDR2: SQVTM and ANQGSEA.

This clonotype was counted a few times. The chain is built from TRBV5-1 and TRBJ1-1, with unresolved D. The CDR3 has 14 amino acids. In germline, CDR1 is SGHRS, CDR2 YFSETQ. Between the trimmed V and J ends, which lost 3 bases and 3 bases, there was a span of 12 bases. The chain's CDR3 is CASSSTLADTEAFF. CDR3 DNA sequence: TGCGCCAGCAGCTCCACACTAGCGGACACTGAAGCTTTCTTT. The whole variable domain, remainder taken from reference TRBV5-1 and TRBJ1-1, is KAGVTQTPRYLIKTRGQQVTLSCSPISGHRSVSWYQQTPGQGLQFLFEYFSETQRNKGNFPGRFSGRQFSNSRSEMNVSTLELGDSALYLCASSSTLADTEAFFGQGTRLTVV.

The CDR3 region is CASSQDTGWTEAFF. CDR3 coding DNA: TGCGCCAGCAGCCAAGATACGGGTTGGACTGAAGCTTTCTTT. V and J are TRBV4-3 and TRBJ1-1; D remains ambiguous. The V gene's germline CDR1 is LGHNA and CDR2 YSLEER. The CDR3 is made up of 14 amino acids. The germline V and J ends were trimmed by 0 bases and 5 bases, with 10 bases remaining between them.

The genes are TRBV11-2 and TRBJ2-5, with 13 bases aligning to TRBD2. V dropped 4 bases and J dropped 0; count of bases not matched to a gene: 5. The CDR3 loop spans 17 amino acids. The germline V gene has CDR1 SGHAT and CDR2 FQNNGV. DNA for the CDR3: TGTGCCAGCAGCTCAGGACTAGCGGGGGAGAACCAAGAGACCCAGTACTTC. Its protein product is CASSSGLAGENQETQYF.